These 16 T cell receptor beta chains originate from one sample sequenced in a study of beta chain features in type 1 diabetes. Broader study findings: Among patients with Type 1 diabetes, TCRB CDR3s were moderately but significantly shorter in every one of the four CD4+ subsets.

Their target antigens are unknown. Expressed TCRB transcripts got sequenced, as all isolated RNA was reverse transcribed. The table came from immunoSEQ multiplex PCR; TCRdb's copy has only in-frame clones and leaves some out. This sample carries over 200,000 clones, roughly a tenth of them seen once, and the ten largest clones take around 0.017%. The sequenced sample was naive CD4+ T cells from blood. The receptors were sampled from a man aged 25 to 40 with type 1 diabetes.

There are a few counts of this clone. This rearrangement joins TRBV28 to TRBJ2-1; 11 bases line up with TRBD2. V lost 6 bases to trimming and J lost 6 bases; unmatched junction nucleotides: 10. Germline V gene lookup returns CDR1 MDHEN and CDR2 SYDVKM. The CDR3 covers 16 residues. As DNA, the CDR3 is TGTGCCAGCAGCGGGATAGCGGGGGGGCTTCGCAATGAGCAGTTCTTC. It yields the protein CASSGIAGGLRNEQFF.

V and J are TRBV18 and TRBJ1-5, with TRBD1 matching over 7 bases. Germline V gives CDR1 KGHSH, CDR2 LQKENI. V lost 5 bases and J lost 7; bases outside the gene matches: 8. This CDR3 has 14 residues. In DNA form, the CDR3 reads TGTGCCAGCTCAACGACAGGGATTAACCAGCCCCAGCATTTT. Translation: CASSTTGINQPQHF. Using reference TRBV18 and TRBJ1-5 for the parts outside the CDR3, the full variable domain is NAGVMQNPRHLVRRRGQEARLRCSPMKGHSHVYWYRQLPEEGLKFMVYLQKENIIDESGMPKERFSAEFPKEGPSILRIQQVVRGDSAAYFCASSTTGINQPQHFGDGTRLSIL.

This rearrangement joins TRBV18 to TRBJ1-5; D is ambiguous. This CDR3 is built from 15 residues. The germline gives CDR1 KGHSH, CDR2 LQKENI. V was shortened by 3 bases and J by 2 bases, with 11 bases between the two germline ends. The CDR3 nucleotides read TGTGCCAGCTCACCGGGCCCAGCAGGCAATCAGCCCCAGCATTTT. The encoded protein is CASSPGPAGNQPQHF.

This clone was seen a handful of times. The chain carries TRBV29-1 and TRBJ2-3, with 8 bases identical to TRBD2. This CDR3 contains 14 residues. V lost 2 bases and J lost 6; bases outside the gene matches: 7. Germline-derived CDR1 and CDR2 are SQVTM and ANQGSEA. The CDR3 nucleotides read TGCAGCGTTGAACGGGAGGGTTCCACGGATACGCAGTATTTT. It translates to CSVEREGSTDTQYF.

This chain links TRBV9 with TRBJ1-1; no reliable D call. The V end was cut by 0 bases, the J end by 1 base, with 7 bases between. Germline CDR1 reads SGDLS; CDR2 reads YYNGEE. The CDR3 covers 14 residues. The DNA for the CDR3 is TGTGCCAGCAGCGTAGGCAACAAGAACACTGAAGCTTTCTTT. It codes for CASSVGNKNTEAFF.

This CDR3 is CASSRRQGSNQPQHF. The CDR3 region has the DNA TGTGCCAGCAGCCGACGTCAGGGTAGCAATCAGCCCCAGCATTTT. The chain employs TRBV7-2 and TRBJ1-5; weak D call: TRBD1 (5 bases). The germline V gene has CDR1 SGHTA and CDR2 FQGNSA. The V end lost 5 bases, the J end lost 0 bases, and 11 bases lay between the germline ends. The CDR3 contains 15 residues.

The J gene is TRBJ1-5, the V gene TRBV19; D is undetermined. The CDR3 loop spans 13 amino acids. Trimming stripped 5 bases from V and 6 bases from J, with 11 bases between. CDR1 is LNHDA, CDR2 SQIVND, per germline (reference sequence). CDR3 in DNA: TGTGCCAGTAGTGCCGGGAGGCGTCAGCCCCAGCATTTT. It yields the protein CASSAGRRQPQHF.

This clone was seen a handful of times. This CDR3 is CASSLNYNEQFF. CDR3 DNA sequence: TGTGCCAGCAGCCTTAATTACAATGAGCAGTTCTTC. The rearrangement links TRBV28 to TRBJ2-1; D gene uncertain. Per germline, CDR1 MDHEN and CDR2 SYDVKM. CDR3 length: 12 residues. V was shortened by 6 bases and J by 4 bases, with 7 bases between the two germline ends. Using reference TRBV28 and TRBJ2-1 for the parts outside the CDR3, the full variable domain is DVKVTQSSRYLVKRTGEKVFLECVQDMDHENMFWYRQDPGLGLRLIYFSYDVKMKEKGDIPEGYSVSREKKERFSLILESASTNQTSMYLCASSLNYNEQFFGPGTRLTVL.

V gene TRBV5-1 combines with J gene TRBJ2-1; weak D call: TRBD1 (6 bases). This CDR3 is 16 amino acids long. Germline V gene lookup returns CDR1 SGHRS and CDR2 YFSETQ. The V end lost 0 bases, the J end lost 1 base, and 11 bases lay between the germline ends. Here the CDR3 reads CASSLEGRGSYNEQFF. In nucleotides, the CDR3 is TGCGCCAGCAGCTTGGAAGGCAGGGGTTCCTACAATGAGCAGTTCTTC.

A few counts support this clone. This chain links TRBV9 with TRBJ1-1; the match to TRBD1 covers 9 bases. Germline values: CDR1 SGDLS, CDR2 YYNGEE. The length of the CDR3 is 14 residues. Germline trimming cut 4 bases from V and 4 bases from J; bases unmatched to any gene: 5. This chain's CDR3 is CASSRDRESTEAFF. The CDR3 DNA sequence: TGTGCCAGCAGCCGGGACAGGGAAAGCACTGAAGCTTTCTTT.

This clone was seen more than once but under ten times. An end of the junction does not agree with germline; a read error may underlie this. The chain recombines TRBV7-2 with TRBJ2-7; tentatively, D is TRBD1 (6 bases). In germline, CDR1 is SGHTA, CDR2 FQGNSA. The CDR3 loop spans 13 amino acids. CDR3 coding DNA: TGTGCCAGCCGCTTGGGCCAGGGGAACGAGCAGTACTTC. Residues: CASRLGQGNEQYF.

This clone has just a few counts. The V call is TRBV6-6, the J call TRBJ2-1; D is possibly TRBD1 (5 bases). The V and J ends lost 0 bases and 10 bases respectively, with 10 bases between them. The CDR3 runs 13 residues. Per germline, CDR1 MNHNY and CDR2 SVGAGI (reference sequence). Here the CDR3 DNA reads TGTGCCAGCAGTTACTCGATACGGACAGAGCAGTTCTTC. Protein product: CASSYSIRTEQFF.

The chain has TRBV27 and TRBJ2-7, with D hard to call. CDR3 length: 15 residues. V was trimmed by 6 bases and J by 2 bases, leaving 17 bases between them. Per the germline V gene, CDR1 is MNHEY and CDR2 is SMNVEV (reference sequence). CDR3 protein: CASSRYQVPTYEQYF. The CDR3 coding sequence is TGTGCCAGCAGCCGATATCAGGTCCCAACCTACGAGCAGTACTTC.

The J gene is TRBJ2-2, the V gene TRBV5-1, with TRBD2 matching 11 bases. Germline V gives CDR1 SGHRS, CDR2 YFSETQ. The CDR3 sequence is 15 residues long. The V gene end was trimmed by 3 bases and the J gene end by 4 bases; junction bases not matched to a gene: 2. In nucleotides, the CDR3 is TGCGCCAGCAGCTATGGACTAGCGGGCACCGGGGAGCTGTTTTTT. Translated, it gives CASSYGLAGTGELFF.

The rearrangement uses TRBV2 and TRBJ1-4; TRBD1 matches at 8 bases. Germline CDR1 SNHLY, CDR2 FYNNEI. Germline trimming cut 7 bases from V and 8 bases from J; bases unmatched to any gene: 9. CDR3 length: 14 residues. In DNA, the CDR3 is TGTGCCAGCAAGACAGGGGTTAGGGCCGAAAAACTGTTTTTT. It specifies CASKTGVRAEKLFF.

This clone was seen a handful of times. The V gene is TRBV28, the J gene TRBJ2-1; TRBD1 aligns across 8 bases. Germline V CDR1 and CDR2: MDHEN, SYDVKM. The junction had 2 bases not matched to a gene; V was cut back by 5 bases and J by 8 bases. CDR3 length: 12 amino acids. CDR3 bases: TGTGCCAGCAGTCGACAGGGGCATGAGCAGTTCTTC. Translating gives CASSRQGHEQFF.